This TCR beta chain was observed in a study of T cells in Graves' hyperthyroidism and ophthalmopathy. This clonotype was counted a few times. No antigen is known for it. General observations from the study: Most clonotypes that expanded in the thyroid above 0.001 also showed up in blood.

The source of the PBMCs was roughly 10 ml of fresh peripheral blood. The investigators amplified TCR beta CDR3 regions from RNA transcripts. Researchers ran a first-round RT-PCR on the TCR CDR3 using the HTBI primer set. TCRdb re-derived calls from the multiplex PCR reads in MiXCR, one entry per CDR3 protein. The sample records approximately 720,000 distinct CDR3 sequences, about 19% being singletons. The TCR comes from a woman aged 45-65 years with Graves' hyperthyroidism that later progressed to Graves' ophthalmopathy. Sequencing input: blood.

CDR3 DNA: TGTGCCAGCAGCCACCCGGACTCGCGGGGAGATACGCAGTATTTT. Translation gives CASSHPDSRGDTQYF. This chain uses TRBV9 with TRBJ2-3; the D gene is possibly TRBD2 (6 bases). Trimming stripped 4 bases from V and 5 bases from J, with 17 bases between. The CDR3 loop spans 15 amino acids. Per germline, CDR1 SGDLS and CDR2 YYNGEE.